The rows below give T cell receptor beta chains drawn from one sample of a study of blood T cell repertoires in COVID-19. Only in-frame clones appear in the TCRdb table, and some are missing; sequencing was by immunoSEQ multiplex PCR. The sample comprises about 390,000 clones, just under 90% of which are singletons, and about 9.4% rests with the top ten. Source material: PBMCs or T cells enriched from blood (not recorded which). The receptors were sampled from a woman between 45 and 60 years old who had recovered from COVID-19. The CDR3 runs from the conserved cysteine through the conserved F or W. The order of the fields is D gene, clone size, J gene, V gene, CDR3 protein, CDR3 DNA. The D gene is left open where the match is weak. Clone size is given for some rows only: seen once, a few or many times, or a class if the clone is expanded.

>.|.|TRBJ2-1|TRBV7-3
CASSSTGSEQFF
TGTGCCAGCAGCTCCACAGGGTCCGAGCAGTTCTTC
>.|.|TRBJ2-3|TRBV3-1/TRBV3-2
CASSLGRGLLTDTQYF
TGTGCCAGCAGCTTAGGTAGAGGACTACTCACAGATACGCAGTATTTT
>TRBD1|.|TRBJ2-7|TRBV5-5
CASSLATGTYEQYF
TGTGCCAGCAGCTTGGCGACAGGGACCTACGAGCAGTACTTC
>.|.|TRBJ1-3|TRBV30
CAWTVQSYGNTIYF
TGTGCCTGGACTGTCCAAAGCTACGGAAACACCATATATTTT
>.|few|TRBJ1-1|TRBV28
CASSTLGRESGAFF
TGTGCCAGCAGTACACTGGGTAGGGAGAGTGGTGCTTTCTTT
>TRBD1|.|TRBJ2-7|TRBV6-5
CATKETGVSYEQYF
TGTGCCACTAAAGAAACAGGGGTCTCCTACGAGCAGTACTTC
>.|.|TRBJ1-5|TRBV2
CASSGLGGQPQHF
TGTGCCAGCAGTGGATTAGGCGGGCAGCCCCAGCATTTT
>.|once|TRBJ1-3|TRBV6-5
CASSYEGRSGNTIYF
TGTGCCAGCAGTTACGAGGGAAGGTCTGGAAACACCATATATTTT
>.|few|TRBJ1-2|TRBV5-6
CASSFTGIQAGGYTF
TGTGCCAGCAGCTTTACCGGGATTCAAGCGGGTGGCTACACCTTC
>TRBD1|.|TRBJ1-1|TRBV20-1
CSASSTGGWNTEAFF
TGCAGTGCTAGTTCTACAGGGGGCTGGAACACTGAAGCTTTCTTT
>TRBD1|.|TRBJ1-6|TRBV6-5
CASSFDRERKIPLHF
TGTGCCAGCAGTTTCGACAGGGAAAGGAAGATTCCCCTCCACTTT
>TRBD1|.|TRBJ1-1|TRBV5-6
CASSRYGQGASPSTKAFF
TGTGCCAGCAGCAGATATGGACAGGGGGCATCCCCTAGCACAAAAGCTTTCTTT
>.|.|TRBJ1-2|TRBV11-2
CASSPARFNYGYTF
TGTGCCAGCAGCCCCGCGCGGTTTAACTATGGCTACACCTTC
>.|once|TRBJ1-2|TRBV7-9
CASTLGLYGYTF
TGTGCCAGCACCCTTGGACTCTATGGCTACACCTTC
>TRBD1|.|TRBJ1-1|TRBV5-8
CASSRGGVGSEAFF
TGTGCCAGCAGCCGAGGGGGCGTGGGGTCTGAAGCTTTCTTT
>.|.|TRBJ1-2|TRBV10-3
CAISLGWGDYGYTF
TGTGCCATCAGCCTAGGGTGGGGCGACTATGGCTACACCTTC
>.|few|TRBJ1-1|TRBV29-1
CSVVESNTEAFF
TGCAGCGTTGTAGAGAGTAACACTGAAGCTTTCTTT
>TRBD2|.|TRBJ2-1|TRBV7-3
CASRPSGGSSYNEQFF
TGTGCCAGCAGACCTAGCGGGGGCAGCTCCTACAATGAGCAGTTCTTC
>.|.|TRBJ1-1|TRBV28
CATKETAEAFF
TGTGCCACCAAGGAGACAGCTGAAGCTTTCTTT
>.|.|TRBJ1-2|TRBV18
CASSIADGGGGYTF
TGTGCCAGCTCCATCGCGGACGGGGGTGGAGGCTACACCTTC
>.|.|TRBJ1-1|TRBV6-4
CASSDSEWQGKAFF
TGTGCCAGCAGTGACTCGGAATGGCAGGGGAAAGCTTTCTTT
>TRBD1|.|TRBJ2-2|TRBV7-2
CASNPGQGAAGELFF
TGTGCCAGCAACCCGGGACAGGGGGCGGCCGGGGAGCTGTTTTTT
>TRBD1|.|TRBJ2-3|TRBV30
CAWRRKDRQIADTQYF
TGTGCCTGGAGGCGCAAGGACAGGCAAATTGCAGATACGCAGTATTTT
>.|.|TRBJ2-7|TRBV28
CASSSGTEGTYEQYF
TGTGCCAGCAGTTCTGGGACGGAGGGAACGTACGAGCAGTACTTC
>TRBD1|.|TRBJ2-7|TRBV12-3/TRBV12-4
CASSPGGLSEQYF
TGTGCCAGCAGTCCAGGGGGCCTCTCCGAGCAGTACTTC
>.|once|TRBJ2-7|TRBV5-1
CASSSATGTYEQYF
TGCGCCAGCAGCTCCGCGACCGGGACTTACGAGCAGTACTTC
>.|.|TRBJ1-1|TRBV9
CASSGAGVNTEAFF
TGTGCCAGCAGCGGCGCGGGGGTTAACACTGAAGCTTTCTTT
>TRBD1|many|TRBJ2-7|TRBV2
CASSVNRGYEQYF
TGTGCCAGCAGTGTGAACAGGGGCTACGAGCAGTACTTC
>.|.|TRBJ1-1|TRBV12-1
CAGSARTENTEAFF
TGTGCCGGTTCAGCGAGGACAGAGAACACTGAAGCTTTCTTT
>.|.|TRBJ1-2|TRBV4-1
CASSQRYIGGGYTF
TGCGCCAGCAGCCAAAGATACATAGGCGGGGGCTACACCTTC
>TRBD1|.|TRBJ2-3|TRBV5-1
CASSFGQGWDTQYF
TGCGCCAGCAGCTTTGGACAGGGGTGGGATACGCAGTATTTT
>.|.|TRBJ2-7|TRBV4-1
CASSLLKEGYEQYF
TGCGCCAGCAGCCTCTTAAAGGAGGGGTACGAGCAGTACTTC
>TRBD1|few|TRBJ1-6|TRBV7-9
CASSPTGTANSPLHF
TGTGCCAGCAGTCCCACCGGGACAGCCAATTCACCCCTCCACTTT
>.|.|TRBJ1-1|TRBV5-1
CASSLDLIGGAFF
TGCGCCAGCAGCTTGGATCTGATCGGGGGAGCTTTCTTT
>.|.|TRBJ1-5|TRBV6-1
CASSEGVGNQPQHF
TGTGCCAGCAGTGAAGGGGTCGGGAATCAGCCCCAGCATTTT
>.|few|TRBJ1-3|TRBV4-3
CASSQDAGGNTIYF
TGCGCCAGCAGCCAAGATGCAGGGGGAAACACCATATATTTT
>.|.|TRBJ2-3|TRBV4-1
CASSRSPGGYDTQYF
TGCGCCAGCAGCCGCTCCCCCGGGGGATATGATACGCAGTATTTT
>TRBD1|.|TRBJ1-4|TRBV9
CASSGGTGYNEKLFF
TGTGCCAGCAGCGGGGGGACAGGGTATAATGAAAAACTGTTTTTT
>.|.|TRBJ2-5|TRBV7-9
CASSLPAGLQETQYF
TGTGCCAGCAGCCTCCCGGCAGGATTGCAAGAGACCCAGTACTTC